This T cell receptor (beta chain) derives from a study of OX40 agonist ivuxolimab in advanced cancers. Whole-study context: Patients were treated with ivuxolimab, an agonistic anti-OX40 (CD134) antibody. Study results and caveats: At doses 0.1 to 3.0 mg/kg, CD4+ and CD8+ clones expanded.

Comments on this clone: Its antigen remains unidentified.

The table came from immunoSEQ multiplex PCR; TCRdb's copy has only in-frame clones and leaves some out. Here the sample spans about 43,000 clones, around 89% being singletons. Sequencing was performed on CD4+ or CD8+ T cells sorted from blood, taken in a trial of the OX40 agonist ivuxolimab. The sequence derives from an adult with an advanced solid tumor such as melanoma, head and neck, liver or kidney cancer.

The CDR3 DNA sequence: TGCGCCAGCAGCCTAGGACTAGCGGGAGAATACTACGAGCAGTACTTC. As protein: CASSLGLAGEYYEQYF. The genes are TRBV5-1 and TRBJ2-7, with 13 bases identical to TRBD2. The germline V gene has CDR1 SGHRS and CDR2 YFSETQ. V gave up 4 bases and J gave up 3 bases; unmatched junction bases: 7. This CDR3 contains 16 residues.